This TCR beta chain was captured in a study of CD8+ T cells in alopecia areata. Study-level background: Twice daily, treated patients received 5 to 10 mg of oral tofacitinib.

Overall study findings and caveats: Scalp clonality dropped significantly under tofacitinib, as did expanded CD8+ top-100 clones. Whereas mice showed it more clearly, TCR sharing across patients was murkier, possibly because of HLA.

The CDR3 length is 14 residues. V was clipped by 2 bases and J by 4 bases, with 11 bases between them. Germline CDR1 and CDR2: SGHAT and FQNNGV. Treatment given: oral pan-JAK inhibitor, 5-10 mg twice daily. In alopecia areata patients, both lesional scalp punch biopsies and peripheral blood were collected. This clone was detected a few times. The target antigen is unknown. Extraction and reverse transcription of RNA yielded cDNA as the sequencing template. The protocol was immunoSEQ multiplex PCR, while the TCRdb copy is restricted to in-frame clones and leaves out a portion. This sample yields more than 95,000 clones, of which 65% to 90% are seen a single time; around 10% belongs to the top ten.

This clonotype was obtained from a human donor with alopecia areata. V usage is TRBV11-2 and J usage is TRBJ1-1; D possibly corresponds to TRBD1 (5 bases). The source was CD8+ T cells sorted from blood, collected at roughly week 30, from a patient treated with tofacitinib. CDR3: CASSLNPGFTEAFF. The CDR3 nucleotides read TGTGCCAGCAGCTTAAACCCAGGGTTCACTGAAGCTTTCTTT.